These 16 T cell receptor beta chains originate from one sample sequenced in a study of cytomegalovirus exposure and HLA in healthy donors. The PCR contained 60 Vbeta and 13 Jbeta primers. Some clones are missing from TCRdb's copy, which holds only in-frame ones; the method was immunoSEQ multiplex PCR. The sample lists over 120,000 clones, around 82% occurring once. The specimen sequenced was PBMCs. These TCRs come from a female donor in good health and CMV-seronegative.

The CDR3 DNA follows: TGTGCCAGCAGCATTACTAGCGGAAGCTCCTACGAGCAGTACTTC. Its translation: CASSITSGSSYEQYF. This chain connects TRBV7-2 to TRBJ2-7; the match to TRBD2 covers 8 bases. The junction had 6 bases not matched to a gene; V was cut back by 5 bases and J by 0 bases. In germline, CDR1 is SGHTA, CDR2 FQGNSA. The CDR3 is made up of 15 amino acids.

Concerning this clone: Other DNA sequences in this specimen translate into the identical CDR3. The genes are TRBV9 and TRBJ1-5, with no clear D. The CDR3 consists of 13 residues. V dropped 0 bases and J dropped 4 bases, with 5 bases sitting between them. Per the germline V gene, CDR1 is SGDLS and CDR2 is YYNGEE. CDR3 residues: CASSVGSNQPQHF. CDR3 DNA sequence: TGTGCCAGCAGCGTAGGGAGTAATCAGCCCCAGCATTTT.

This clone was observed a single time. CDR3: CASSSQATGWRTEAFF. The CDR3, as DNA: TGTGCCAGCAGTTCCCAGGCCACAGGGTGGAGGACTGAAGCTTTCTTT. This chain joins TRBV28 and TRBJ1-1; a weak D match, TRBD1 (6 bases). The CDR3 covers 16 residues. Germline V gene data show CDR1 as MDHEN and CDR2 as SYDVKM. V was clipped by 4 bases and J by 5 bases, with 20 bases between them. The full variable domain, in which reference TRBV28 and TRBJ1-1 provide the parts outside the CDR3, is DVKVTQSSRYLVKRTGEKVFLECVQDMDHENMFWYRQDPGLGLRLIYFSYDVKMKEKGDIPEGYSVSREKKERFSLILESASTNQTSMYLCASSSQATGWRTEAFFGQGTRLTVV.

CDR3: CARGDRDASPLHF. DNA for the CDR3: TGTGCCCGGGGGGACAGGGACGCTTCACCCCTCCACTTT. The chain is built from TRBV30 and TRBJ1-6, with 9 bases lining up with TRBD1. Germline trimming cut 8 bases from V and 9 bases from J; bases unmatched to any gene: 8. This CDR3 is built from 13 residues. Germline V gives CDR1 GTSNPN, CDR2 SVGIG (reference sequence).

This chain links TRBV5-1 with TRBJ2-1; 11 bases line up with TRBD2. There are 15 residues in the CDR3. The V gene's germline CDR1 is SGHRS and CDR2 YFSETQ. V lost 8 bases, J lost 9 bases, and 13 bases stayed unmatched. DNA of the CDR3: TGCGCCAGTAAGGGGGTAGCGGGAGGGCCGTCTGAGCAGTTCTTC. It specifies CASKGVAGGPSEQFF.

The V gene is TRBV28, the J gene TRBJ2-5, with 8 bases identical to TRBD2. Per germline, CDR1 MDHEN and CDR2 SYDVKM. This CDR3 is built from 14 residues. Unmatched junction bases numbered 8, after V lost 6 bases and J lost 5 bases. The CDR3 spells CASSGGGGPETQYF. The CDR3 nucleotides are TGTGCCAGCAGCGGAGGCGGGGGGCCCGAGACCCAGTACTTC.

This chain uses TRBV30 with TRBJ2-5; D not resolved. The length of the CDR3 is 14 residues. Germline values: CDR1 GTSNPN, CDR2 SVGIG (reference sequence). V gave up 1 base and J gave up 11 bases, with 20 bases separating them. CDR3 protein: CAWSAPQYLRKQYF. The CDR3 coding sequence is TGTGCCTGGAGTGCCCCACAGTATCTACGCAAGCAGTACTTC.

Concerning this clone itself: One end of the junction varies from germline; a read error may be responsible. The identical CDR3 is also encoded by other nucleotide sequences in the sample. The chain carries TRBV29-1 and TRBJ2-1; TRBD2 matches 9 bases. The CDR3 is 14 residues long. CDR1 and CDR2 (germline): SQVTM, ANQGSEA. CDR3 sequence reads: CSVVNGLAGSEQFF. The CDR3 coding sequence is TGCAGCGTTGTAAATGGGCTAGCGGGGTCTGAGCAATTCTTC.

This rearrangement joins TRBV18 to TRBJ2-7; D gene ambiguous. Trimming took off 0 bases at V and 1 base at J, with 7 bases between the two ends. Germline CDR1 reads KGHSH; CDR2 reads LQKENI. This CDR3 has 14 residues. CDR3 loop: CASSPPYSSYEQYF. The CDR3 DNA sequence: TGTGCCAGCTCACCACCGTACTCATCCTACGAGCAGTACTTC. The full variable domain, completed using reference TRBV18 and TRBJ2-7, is NAGVMQNPRHLVRRRGQEARLRCSPMKGHSHVYWYRQLPEEGLKFMVYLQKENIIDESGMPKERFSAEFPKEGPSILRIQQVVRGDSAAYFCASSPPYSSYEQYFGPGTRLTVT.

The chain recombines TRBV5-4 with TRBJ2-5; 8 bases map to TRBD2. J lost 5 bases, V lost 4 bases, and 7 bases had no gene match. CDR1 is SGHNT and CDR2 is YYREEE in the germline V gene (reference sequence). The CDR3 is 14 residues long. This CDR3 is CASSEGLVGETQYF. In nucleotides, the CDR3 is TGTGCCAGCAGCGAGGGACTAGTGGGCGAGACCCAGTACTTC.

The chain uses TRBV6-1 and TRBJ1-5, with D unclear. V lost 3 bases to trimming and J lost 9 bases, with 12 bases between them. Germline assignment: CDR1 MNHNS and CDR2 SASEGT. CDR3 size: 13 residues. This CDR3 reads CASSDAQRWPQHF. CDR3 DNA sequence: TGTGCCAGCAGTGACGCCCAGAGGTGGCCCCAGCATTTT.

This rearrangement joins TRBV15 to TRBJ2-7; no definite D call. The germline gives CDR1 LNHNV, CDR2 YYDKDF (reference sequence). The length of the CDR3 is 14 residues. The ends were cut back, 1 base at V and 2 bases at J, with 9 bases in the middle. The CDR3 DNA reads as TGTGCCACCAGCAGAGCCGAACAAACCTACGAGCAGTACTTC. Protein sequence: CATSRAEQTYEQYF.

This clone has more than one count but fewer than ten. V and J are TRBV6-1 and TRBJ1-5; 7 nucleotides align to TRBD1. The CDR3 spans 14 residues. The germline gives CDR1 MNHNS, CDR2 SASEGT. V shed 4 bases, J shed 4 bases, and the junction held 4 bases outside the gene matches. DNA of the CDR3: TGTGCCAGCAGTGGGGGGACAGCGAATCAGCCCCAGCATTTT. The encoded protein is CASSGGTANQPQHF.

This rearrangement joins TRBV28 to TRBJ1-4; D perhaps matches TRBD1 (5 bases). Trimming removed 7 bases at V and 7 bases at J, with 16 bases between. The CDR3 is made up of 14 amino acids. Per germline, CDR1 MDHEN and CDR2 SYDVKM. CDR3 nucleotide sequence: TGTGCCAGCACCCGCGGCAGGGTGGGTGAAAAACTGTTTTTT. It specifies CASTRGRVGEKLFF.

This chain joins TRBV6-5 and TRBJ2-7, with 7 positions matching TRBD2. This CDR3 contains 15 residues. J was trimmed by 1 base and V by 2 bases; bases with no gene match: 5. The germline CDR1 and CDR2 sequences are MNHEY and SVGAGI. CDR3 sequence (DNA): TGTGCCAGCAGTTACGGCGGGAGTAGGTCCTACGAGCAGTACTTC. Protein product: CASSYGGSRSYEQYF.

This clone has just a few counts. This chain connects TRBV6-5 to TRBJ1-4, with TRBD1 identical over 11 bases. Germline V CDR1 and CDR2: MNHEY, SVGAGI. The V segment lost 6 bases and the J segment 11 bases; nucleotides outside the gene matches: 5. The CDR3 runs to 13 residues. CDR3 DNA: TGTGCCAGCAGGGGACAGGGGGGTTGGAAACTGTTTTTT. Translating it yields CASRGQGGWKLFF.